This T cell receptor (beta chain) comes out of a study of blood T cell repertoires in COVID-19. Study-wide context: Acute and convalescent COVID-19 specimens originated in the United States, Italy and Spain.

Sequencing was performed with immunoSEQ multiplex PCR; in TCRdb, only in-frame clones are kept and a portion is missing. This table has 95,000 to 100,000 clones, about 89% appearing once. The J segment lost 10 bases and the V segment lost 3 bases, leaving 10 bases of the junction unmatched. Germline V gene lookup returns CDR1 DFQATT and CDR2 SNEGSKA (reference sequence). The CDR3 loop spans 15 amino acids. The sample taken for sequencing was peripheral blood. The clonotype was recovered from a man in his forties or fifties with acute or convalescent COVID-19. The chain is built from TRBV20-1 and TRBJ1-6, with 9 bases matching TRBD1. The CDR3 DNA sequence: TGCAGTGCTAGTAAACCGGGACAGGGAGGGTCACCCCTCCACTTT. This translates into CSASKPGQGGSPLHF.